The clone carrying this T cell receptor beta chain was observed a single time. The antigen remains unidentified. Germline V gene lookup returns CDR1 SGHDN and CDR2 FVKESK. The CDR3 spans 13 residues. The V end lost 6 bases, the J end lost 2 bases, and 8 bases lay between the germline ends. The donors formed part of the approximately 120-subject validation cohort, distinct from the roughly 700-subject first cohort. These data are taken from a study of cytomegalovirus exposure and HLA in healthy donors. General study findings and limits: Specific recognition of CMV antigens was confirmed in vitro for a few chains (all CMV-associated). Some TCR beta chains (about 180 of them) were listed as cytomegalovirus-associated.

Assay used: immunoSEQ multiplex PCR; TCRdb lists only in-frame clones, some missing. The sample has approximately 220,000 clones, 90% to 95% seen once. The material sequenced was PBMCs. The V call is TRBV14, the J call TRBJ2-1; D not resolved. The receptor comes from a woman aged 18-29 years in good health and CMV-seronegative. The CDR3 loop reads CASSPGPYNEQFF. The CDR3 DNA reads as TGTGCCAGCAGTCCTGGCCCCTACAATGAGCAGTTCTTC.